Reported below is one T cell receptor beta chain. It lacks a known antigen. There are no base qualities to consult, and no much larger clone falls within one base. Via the germline V gene, CDR1 is MGHRA and CDR2 YSYEKL. Clipping removes 0 bases from V and 11 bases from J, with 16 as the unmatched junction base count. The CDR3, cysteine through phenylalanine, is 19 amino acids long. CDR3 DNA is the only sequence kept; it has 57 bases, read in frame from the first base. The sample is drawn from a study of a mutant IDH1 vaccine in newly diagnosed glioma listed by TCRdb under 2021. Some background on the complete study: Patients received eight vaccinations in weeks 1, 3, 5, 7, 11, 15, 19 and 23, corresponding to visits V03 through V10. Vaccination was initiated 4-6 weeks after radiotherapy alone, or concurrently with temozolomide cycles in the chemotherapy-containing groups. Of the roughly 31 treated patients, around 60% were male and around 40% were female, and the mean age was roughly 40 years. Six visits were used for peripheral blood collection: V03 (baseline), V05, V07, V10, V12 and V13. Prior to enrollment, patients had been given standard therapy consisting of radiotherapy alone, temozolomide alone, or radiochemotherapy with temozolomide, with the combination given to most patients. For exploratory analyses, 25 to 30 treated patients had longitudinal TCRB deep sequencing done wherever samples were available.

The time point label on this specimen signifies: week 11, during vaccination. Each vaccine dose, consisting of 300 ug of a 20-mer mutant IDH1 peptide in Montanide, was administered subcutaneously with topical imiquimod. The donors had newly diagnosed IDH1-mutant astrocytomas of WHO grade 3 or 4 that showed loss of nuclear ATRX. The samples were drawn from NOA16, a multicentre, single-arm, open-label phase I trial in Germany that tested a mutant IDH1 peptide vaccine in humans for the first time. Genomic DNA for TCRB sequencing was isolated from EDTA blood with the DNeasy Blood and Tissue Kit. The library was produced with the immunoSEQ multiplex PCR assay. Following the manufacturer's protocol, the hsTCRB Kit was used to amplify rearranged TCR beta chain sequences. TCRB libraries were sequenced on an Illumina MiSeq. As for the original processing: Demultiplexing, trimming and gene mapping were performed with the kit vendor's proprietary platform. The clones in this table, taken by TCRdb from immuneACCESS, are in-frame only. Not every clone is retained; where verified, under half of the shortfall comes from an unresolved V gene, and the cause of the rest is unknown. Clone size and the V and J calls come from that table; the DNA yielded D and trimming. In this sample the table shows about 40,000 clones, approximately 80% of which occur a single time. The ten largest make up roughly 16% of the sample.

The paper's findings and limits, for the study overall: Pseudoprogression appeared unrelated to alterations in the top peripheral T cell clonotypes detected by TCRB sequencing. Across multiple MHC alleles, vaccine-induced immune responses were seen in approximately 93% of patients. According to the authors, sample limitations meant that analyses of patient blood samples could not be reproduced. Availability determined which PBMC samples were chosen for TCRB deep sequencing.

The origin of this receptor is a woman between 25 and 40 years old with glioma. Some clones in this sample may be carry-over from other donors' samples. Recombination connected TRBV4-1 to TRBJ1-6, with 10 bases matching TRBD1. This specimen consisted of peripheral blood mononuclear cells (PBMCs), obtained from a glioma patient whose treatment included an IDH1 peptide vaccine. The DNA is TGCGCCAGCAGCCAAGATCCTCTCGGGGACAGGGGCCCATTCCCACCCCTCCACTTT. Translated, this is CASSQDPLGDRGPFPPLHF.